This is a list of T cell receptor beta chains from one sample in a study of PD-L1 blockade in urothelial cancer. Some clones are missing from TCRdb's copy, which holds only in-frame ones; the method was immunoSEQ multiplex PCR. The repertoire includes about 87,000 clones, around 92% of them detected once, and 0.85% to 1% sits in the top ten. The sequences come from PBMCs, collected around atezolizumab (anti-PD-L1) treatment. The origin of the receptors is a woman older than 75 with urothelial cancer. The CDR3 runs from the conserved cysteine through the conserved F or W. Fields, in order: J gene, D gene, clone size, V gene, CDR3 protein, CDR3 DNA. D genes are given only for firm matches. Part of the rows lack a size; the others show once, few, many or a class for expanded clones.

j_call: TRBJ2-1
d_call: .
clone_size: once
v_call: TRBV6-4
cdr3_aa: CASSDYWTGRGHEQFF
cdr3_nt: TGTGCCAGCAGTGATTACTGGACAGGGAGGGGTCATGAGCAGTTCTTC

j_call: TRBJ2-1
d_call: TRBD2
clone_size: .
v_call: TRBV18
cdr3_aa: CASSPGTSGSREQFF
cdr3_nt: TGTGCCAGCTCACCCGGGACTAGCGGGAGTAGGGAGCAGTTCTTC

j_call: TRBJ1-3
d_call: .
clone_size: .
v_call: TRBV5-4
cdr3_aa: CASSLVGGGGNTIYF
cdr3_nt: TGTGCCAGCAGCTTGGTAGGGGGTGGTGGAAACACCATATATTTT

j_call: TRBJ2-7
d_call: .
clone_size: few
v_call: TRBV9
cdr3_aa: CASSVSSGGTVHEQYF
cdr3_nt: TGTGCCAGCAGCGTAAGTTCAGGGGGGACGGTCCACGAGCAGTACTTC

j_call: TRBJ2-5
d_call: .
clone_size: .
v_call: TRBV28
cdr3_aa: CASTSVQETQYF
cdr3_nt: TGTGCCAGCACGAGCGTCCAAGAGACCCAGTACTTC

j_call: TRBJ2-2
d_call: TRBD2
clone_size: .
v_call: TRBV7-3
cdr3_aa: CASGLRGLAGAGELFF
cdr3_nt: TGTGCCAGTGGCCTTAGGGGACTAGCGGGAGCCGGGGAGCTGTTTTTT

j_call: TRBJ2-5
d_call: TRBD2
clone_size: .
v_call: TRBV19
cdr3_aa: CASSIVGGARETQYF
cdr3_nt: TGTGCCAGTAGTATAGTCGGGGGGGCTCGAGAGACCCAGTACTTC

j_call: TRBJ2-3
d_call: .
clone_size: .
v_call: TRBV28
cdr3_aa: CASSFSGLFGDTQYF
cdr3_nt: TGTGCCAGCAGTTTTTCCGGGTTGTTTGGGGATACGCAGTATTTT

j_call: TRBJ1-2
d_call: TRBD1
clone_size: .
v_call: TRBV5-4
cdr3_aa: CASSLDRGGYGYTF
cdr3_nt: TGTGCCAGCAGCTTGGACAGGGGAGGCTATGGCTACACCTTC

j_call: TRBJ1-1
d_call: TRBD1
clone_size: .
v_call: TRBV19
cdr3_aa: CASLQSGGISTEAFF
cdr3_nt: TGTGCCAGCCTCCAGTCAGGGGGAATCAGCACTGAAGCTTTCTTT

j_call: TRBJ2-1
d_call: .
clone_size: .
v_call: TRBV15
cdr3_aa: CATSITRLWRTYNEQFF
cdr3_nt: TGTGCCACCAGCATTACCCGACTTTGGCGAACATACAATGAGCAGTTCTTC

j_call: TRBJ2-2
d_call: .
clone_size: .
v_call: TRBV5-1
cdr3_aa: CASSDSTANTGELFF
cdr3_nt: TGCGCCAGCAGCGATAGTACGGCGAACACCGGGGAGCTGTTTTTT

j_call: TRBJ1-1
d_call: .
clone_size: .
v_call: TRBV9
cdr3_aa: CASSRGDNTEAFF
cdr3_nt: TGTGCCAGCAGCCGGGGGGATAACACTGAAGCTTTCTTT

j_call: TRBJ2-6
d_call: .
clone_size: .
v_call: TRBV27
cdr3_aa: CASSFYSGANVLTF
cdr3_nt: TGTGCCAGCAGTTTTTACTCTGGGGCCAACGTCCTGACTTTC

j_call: TRBJ1-2
d_call: TRBD1
clone_size: .
v_call: TRBV13
cdr3_aa: CASSPGQGGGYTF
cdr3_nt: TGTGCCAGCAGCCCGGGACAGGGAGGCGGCTACACCTTC

j_call: TRBJ1-5
d_call: .
clone_size: .
v_call: TRBV4-1
cdr3_aa: CASSQDPDNQPQHF
cdr3_nt: TGCGCCAGCAGCCAAGATCCAGACAATCAGCCCCAGCATTTT

j_call: TRBJ1-2
d_call: .
clone_size: .
v_call: TRBV19
cdr3_aa: CASSIDLQGGYTF
cdr3_nt: TGTGCCAGTAGTATAGATTTACAGGGTGGCTACACCTTC

j_call: TRBJ1-5
d_call: .
clone_size: .
v_call: TRBV5-1
cdr3_aa: CASSLTETGYSNQPQHF
cdr3_nt: TGCGCCAGCAGCTTGACGGAGACAGGCTATAGCAATCAGCCCCAGCATTTT

j_call: TRBJ1-1
d_call: TRBD1
clone_size: .
v_call: TRBV18
cdr3_aa: CASSPTWDSEAFF
cdr3_nt: TGTGCCAGCTCACCGACATGGGACAGTGAAGCTTTCTTT

j_call: TRBJ2-5
d_call: TRBD2
clone_size: .
v_call: TRBV27
cdr3_aa: CASSFSGRGETQYF
cdr3_nt: TGTGCCAGCAGTTTTAGCGGGAGGGGGGAGACCCAGTACTTC

j_call: TRBJ2-1
d_call: .
clone_size: .
v_call: TRBV28
cdr3_aa: CASSLAQRSHEQFF
cdr3_nt: TGTGCCAGCAGTTTAGCGCAGCGGTCCCATGAGCAGTTCTTC

j_call: TRBJ2-7
d_call: TRBD1
clone_size: .
v_call: TRBV5-5
cdr3_aa: CASSPGLDRPSYEQYF
cdr3_nt: TGTGCCAGCAGCCCAGGGTTGGACAGGCCTTCCTACGAGCAGTACTTC

j_call: TRBJ1-1
d_call: .
clone_size: once
v_call: TRBV28
cdr3_aa: CASSPRDNSPEAFF
cdr3_nt: TGTGCCAGCAGTCCCCGGGACAACTCCCCTGAAGCTTTCTTT

j_call: TRBJ1-2
d_call: .
clone_size: few
v_call: TRBV5-6
cdr3_aa: CASNKQGASHGYTF
cdr3_nt: TGTGCCAGCAACAAACAGGGCGCCTCTCACGGCTACACCTTC

j_call: TRBJ1-3
d_call: TRBD1
clone_size: .
v_call: TRBV6-1
cdr3_aa: CASSLRDRRGDTIYF
cdr3_nt: TGTGCCAGCAGCCTACGGGACAGGAGGGGAGACACCATATATTTT

j_call: TRBJ2-1
d_call: .
clone_size: .
v_call: TRBV5-8
cdr3_aa: CASSQTTRLIGEQFF
cdr3_nt: TGTGCCAGCAGCCAGACGACTAGATTAATCGGTGAGCAGTTCTTC

j_call: TRBJ2-7
d_call: TRBD1
clone_size: .
v_call: TRBV27
cdr3_aa: CASTGTGDYEQYF
cdr3_nt: TGTGCCAGCACCGGGACAGGTGACTACGAGCAGTACTTC

j_call: TRBJ1-4
d_call: .
clone_size: .
v_call: TRBV20-1
cdr3_aa: CSARRGGKLFF
cdr3_nt: TGCAGTGCTAGGAGGGGAGGAAAACTGTTTTTT

j_call: TRBJ2-1
d_call: TRBD2
clone_size: .
v_call: TRBV28
cdr3_aa: CASSGGVGDNEQFF
cdr3_nt: TGTGCCAGCAGTGGGGGGGTTGGGGACAATGAGCAGTTCTTC

j_call: TRBJ2-1
d_call: TRBD1
clone_size: once
v_call: TRBV28
cdr3_aa: CASTRGQGASNEQFF
cdr3_nt: TGTGCCAGCACTAGGGGACAGGGGGCGAGCAATGAGCAGTTCTTC

j_call: TRBJ2-5
d_call: .
clone_size: .
v_call: TRBV7-9
cdr3_aa: CASSLANRQETQYF
cdr3_nt: TGTGCCAGCAGCTTAGCTAATAGACAAGAGACCCAGTACTTC

j_call: TRBJ1-1
d_call: .
clone_size: .
v_call: TRBV2
cdr3_aa: CASSEAGGNTEAFF
cdr3_nt: TGTGCCAGCAGTGAAGCGGGGGGGAACACTGAAGCTTTCTTT

j_call: TRBJ2-1
d_call: .
clone_size: many
v_call: TRBV14
cdr3_aa: CASSAGPQQFF
cdr3_nt: TGTGCCAGCAGCGCAGGGCCTCAGCAGTTCTTC

j_call: TRBJ1-1
d_call: .
clone_size: .
v_call: TRBV5-5
cdr3_aa: CASSFLVPVNTEAFF
cdr3_nt: TGTGCCAGCAGCTTTTTGGTTCCAGTGAACACTGAAGCTTTCTTT

j_call: TRBJ2-1
d_call: .
clone_size: .
v_call: TRBV28
cdr3_aa: CASSLSSLGFYEQFF
cdr3_nt: TGTGCCAGCAGCCTATCTAGCTTGGGGTTCTATGAGCAGTTCTTC

j_call: TRBJ2-7
d_call: TRBD2
clone_size: .
v_call: TRBV9
cdr3_aa: CASSVGTSGSGEQYF
cdr3_nt: TGTGCCAGCAGCGTTGGGACTAGCGGGAGTGGCGAGCAGTACTTC

j_call: TRBJ2-3
d_call: TRBD2
clone_size: .
v_call: TRBV4-2
cdr3_aa: CASSQSVGGRDTDTQYF
cdr3_nt: TGTGCCAGCAGCCAAAGTGTTGGCGGGAGGGATACAGATACGCAGTATTTT

j_call: TRBJ2-7
d_call: .
clone_size: once
v_call: TRBV4-1
cdr3_aa: CASSLSRGGSYEQYF
cdr3_nt: TGCGCCAGCAGCCTTTCAAGGGGGGGGTCCTACGAGCAGTACTTC

j_call: TRBJ2-3
d_call: TRBD2
clone_size: .
v_call: TRBV7-6
cdr3_aa: CASSLGTSGSTDTQYF
cdr3_nt: TGTGCCAGCAGCTTAGGGACTAGCGGGTCCACAGATACGCAGTATTTT

j_call: TRBJ1-5
d_call: .
clone_size: .
v_call: TRBV28
cdr3_aa: CASSSMNQPQHF
cdr3_nt: TGTGCCAGCAGTTCCATGAATCAGCCCCAGCATTTT

j_call: TRBJ2-1
d_call: TRBD1
clone_size: .
v_call: TRBV5-1
cdr3_aa: CASGVQGLENEQFF
cdr3_nt: TGCGCCAGCGGGGTACAGGGGCTGGAGAATGAGCAGTTCTTC

j_call: TRBJ2-6
d_call: .
clone_size: .
v_call: TRBV5-1
cdr3_aa: CASSYPRQPTPSGANVLTF
cdr3_nt: TGCGCCAGCAGCTACCCCCGACAACCAACTCCTTCTGGGGCCAACGTCCTGACTTTC

j_call: TRBJ2-1
d_call: TRBD2
clone_size: .
v_call: TRBV7-3
cdr3_aa: CASSLLAGGQRQFF
cdr3_nt: TGTGCCAGCAGCTTGTTAGCGGGGGGGCAAAGGCAGTTCTTC

j_call: TRBJ2-5
d_call: .
clone_size: .
v_call: TRBV7-6
cdr3_aa: CASSSPNQETQYF
cdr3_nt: TGTGCCAGCAGCTCCCCAAACCAAGAGACCCAGTACTTC

j_call: TRBJ1-4
d_call: TRBD1
clone_size: .
v_call: TRBV30
cdr3_aa: CAWTPGTGWEKLFF
cdr3_nt: TGTGCCTGGACCCCAGGGACAGGGTGGGAAAAACTGTTTTTT

j_call: TRBJ2-2
d_call: .
clone_size: .
v_call: TRBV5-1
cdr3_aa: CASNQNTVNTGELFF
cdr3_nt: TGCGCCAGCAACCAGAATACAGTGAACACCGGGGAGCTGTTTTTT

j_call: TRBJ1-2
d_call: .
clone_size: .
v_call: TRBV27
cdr3_aa: CASSKTRGGGYTF
cdr3_nt: TGTGCCAGCAGTAAAACAAGGGGTGGCGGCTACACCTTC

j_call: TRBJ1-1
d_call: .
clone_size: .
v_call: TRBV29-1
cdr3_aa: CSAAGDYKAFF
cdr3_nt: TGCAGCGCAGCGGGCGATTACAAAGCTTTCTTT

j_call: TRBJ1-2
d_call: .
clone_size: .
v_call: TRBV25-1
cdr3_aa: CASSESTGYGYTF
cdr3_nt: TGTGCCAGCAGTGAGTCAACAGGTTATGGCTACACCTTC

j_call: TRBJ1-1
d_call: .
clone_size: .
v_call: TRBV27
cdr3_aa: CASSSSRVSTEAFF
cdr3_nt: TGTGCCAGCAGTTCATCCAGGGTTTCAACTGAAGCTTTCTTT

j_call: TRBJ2-7
d_call: TRBD2
clone_size: once
v_call: TRBV28
cdr3_aa: CASLAGGLYEQYF
cdr3_nt: TGTGCCAGTTTAGCGGGAGGGCTGTACGAGCAGTACTTC

j_call: TRBJ1-4
d_call: TRBD1
clone_size: .
v_call: TRBV28
cdr3_aa: CASRSGTVAEKLFF
cdr3_nt: TGTGCCAGCAGATCCGGGACAGTGGCTGAAAAACTGTTTTTT

j_call: TRBJ1-3
d_call: TRBD1
clone_size: .
v_call: TRBV10-3
cdr3_aa: CAIRRTGGSSGNTIYF
cdr3_nt: TGTGCCATCAGGAGGACAGGGGGAAGCTCTGGAAACACCATATATTTT

j_call: TRBJ1-5
d_call: TRBD1
clone_size: .
v_call: TRBV6-1
cdr3_aa: CASQGAGNQPQHF
cdr3_nt: TGTGCCAGCCAGGGGGCAGGCAATCAGCCCCAGCATTTT